What follows are 3 T cell receptor beta chains derived from one specimen sequenced in a study of regulatory T cells in long-lasting Graves disease. The time point is: newly diagnosed GD, antithyroid drugs for less than 3 months. RNA extracted from PBMCs served as the sequencing template. Assembly of TCR beta libraries relied on iRepertoire HTBI primers together with Arm-PCR of CDR3 regions. TCRdb reprocessed the multiplex PCR reads via MiXCR and lists one record per CDR3 protein. Here the sample spans about 500,000 distinct CDR3 sequences, 12% being singletons. These data were also reused for a study on T cells in Graves' hyperthyroidism and ophthalmopathy.

The sample here was peripheral blood mononuclear cells (PBMCs), taken at new diagnosis, from a patient treated with antithyroid drugs. The receptors were gathered from a woman aged 25 to 39 with Graves disease.

This clonotype was counted ten times or more. The chain combines TRBV20-1 with TRBJ2-7; D ambiguous. The CDR3 consists of 13 residues. CDR1 and CDR2 (germline): DFQATT, SNEGSKA (reference sequence). V was cut by 6 bases and J by 0 bases, with 12 bases left in between. The CDR3 DNA follows: TGCAGTGCCGGACGTGGTTACTCCTACGAGCAGTACTTC. The encoded protein is CSAGRGYSYEQYF.

This clonotype was detected many times. The gene calls are TRBV20-1 and TRBJ2-3; D tentatively reads TRBD1 or TRBD2 (6 bases each). Germline loops: CDR1 DFQATT, CDR2 SNEGSKA (reference sequence). This CDR3 is 16 amino acids long. V lost 0 bases, J lost 7 bases, and 20 bases lay in between. CDR3 protein: CSARDKPGASGNTQYF. CDR3 sequence (DNA): TGCAGTGCTAGAGATAAGCCGGGGGCGAGTGGAAATACGCAGTATTTT.

This clonotype was picked up many times. The junction shows a germline mismatch at one end, possibly a read error. The chain is built from TRBV12-3 or TRBV12-4 and TRBJ1-3; 7 bases map to TRBD1. The CDR3 covers 13 residues. The CDR3 region is CAGRGGSGNTIYF. The DNA for the CDR3 is TGTGCCGGCAGGGGGGGTTCTGGAAACACCATATATTTT.